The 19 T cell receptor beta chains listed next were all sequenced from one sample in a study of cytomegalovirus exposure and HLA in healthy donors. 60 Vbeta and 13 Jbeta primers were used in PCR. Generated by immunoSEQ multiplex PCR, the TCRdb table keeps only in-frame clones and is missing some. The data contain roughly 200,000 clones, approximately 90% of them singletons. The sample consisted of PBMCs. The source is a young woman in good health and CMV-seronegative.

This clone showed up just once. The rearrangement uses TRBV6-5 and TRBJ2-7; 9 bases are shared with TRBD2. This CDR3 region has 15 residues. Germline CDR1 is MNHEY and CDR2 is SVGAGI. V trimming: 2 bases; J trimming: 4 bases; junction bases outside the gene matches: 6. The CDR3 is CASSYPSGGRYEQYF. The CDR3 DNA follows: TGTGCCAGCAGTTACCCGAGCGGGGGGCGATACGAGCAGTACTTC.

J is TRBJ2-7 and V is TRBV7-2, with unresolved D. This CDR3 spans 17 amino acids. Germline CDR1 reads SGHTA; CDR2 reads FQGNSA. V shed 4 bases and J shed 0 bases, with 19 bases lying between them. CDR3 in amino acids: CASSYLPGRGDSYEQYF. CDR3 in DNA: TGTGCCAGCAGCTATCTCCCGGGTCGTGGCGACTCCTACGAGCAGTACTTC.

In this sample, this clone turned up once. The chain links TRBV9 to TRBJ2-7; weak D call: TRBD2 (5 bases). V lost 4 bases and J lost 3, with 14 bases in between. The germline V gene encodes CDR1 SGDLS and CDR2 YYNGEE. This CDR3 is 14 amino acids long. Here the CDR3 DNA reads TGTGCCAGCAGCCTCGGGAACAGCGACTACGAGCAGTACTTC. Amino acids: CASSLGNSDYEQYF.

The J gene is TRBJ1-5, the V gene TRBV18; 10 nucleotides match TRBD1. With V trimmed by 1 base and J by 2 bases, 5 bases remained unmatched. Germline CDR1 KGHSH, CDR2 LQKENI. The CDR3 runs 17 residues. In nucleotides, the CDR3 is TGTGCCAGCTCACCACTGGCCGGGACAGGGGGCAATCAGCCCCAGCATTTT. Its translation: CASSPLAGTGGNQPQHF.

The CDR3 is CASSTRNYGYTF. In DNA, the CDR3 is TGTGCCAGCAGCACGAGGAACTATGGCTACACCTTC. The chain employs TRBV9 and TRBJ1-2; D gene uncertain. The CDR3 loop spans 12 amino acids. V was trimmed by 4 bases and J by 2 bases, leaving 6 bases between them. Germline lookup yields CDR1 SGDLS and CDR2 YYNGEE.

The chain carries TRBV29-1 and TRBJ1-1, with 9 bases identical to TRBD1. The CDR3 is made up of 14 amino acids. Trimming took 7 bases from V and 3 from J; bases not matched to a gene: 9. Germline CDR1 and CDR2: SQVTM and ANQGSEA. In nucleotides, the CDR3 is TGCAGCGCTTCGAGGACAGGGGAGGACACTGAAGCTTTCTTT. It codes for CSASRTGEDTEAFF.

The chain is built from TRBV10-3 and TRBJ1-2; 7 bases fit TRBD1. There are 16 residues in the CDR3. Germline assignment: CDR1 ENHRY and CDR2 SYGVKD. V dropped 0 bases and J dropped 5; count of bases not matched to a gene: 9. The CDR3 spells CAISESEGARSYGYTF. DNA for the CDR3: TGTGCCATCAGTGAGTCGGAGGGGGCGCGGAGTTATGGCTACACCTTC.

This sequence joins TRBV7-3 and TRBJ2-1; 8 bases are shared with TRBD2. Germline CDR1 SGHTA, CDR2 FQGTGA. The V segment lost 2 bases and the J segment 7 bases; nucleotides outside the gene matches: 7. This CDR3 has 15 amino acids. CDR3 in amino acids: CASSLEAGVGNEQFF. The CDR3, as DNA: TGTGCCAGCAGCTTAGAAGCGGGAGTGGGTAATGAGCAGTTCTTC.

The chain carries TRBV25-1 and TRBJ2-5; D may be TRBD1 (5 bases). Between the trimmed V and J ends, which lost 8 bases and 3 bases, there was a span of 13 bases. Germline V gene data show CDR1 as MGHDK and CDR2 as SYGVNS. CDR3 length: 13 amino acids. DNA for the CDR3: TGTGCCAGCTCTCAGGGCGCCGAAGAGACCCAGTACTTC. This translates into CASSQGAEETQYF. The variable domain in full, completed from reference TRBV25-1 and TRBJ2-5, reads EADIYQTPRYLVIGTGKKITLECSQTMGHDKMYWYQQDPGMELHLIHYSYGVNSTEKGDLSSESTVSRIRTEHFPLTLESARPSHTSQYLCASSQGAEETQYFGPGTRLLVL.

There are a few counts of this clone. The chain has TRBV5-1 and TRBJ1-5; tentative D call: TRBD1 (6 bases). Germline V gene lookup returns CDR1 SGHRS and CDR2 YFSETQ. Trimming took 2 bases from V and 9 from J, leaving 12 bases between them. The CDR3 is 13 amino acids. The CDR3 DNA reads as TGCGCCAGCAGCTTCACGGGGGGCCGGCCCCAGCATTTT. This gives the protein CASSFTGGRPQHF.

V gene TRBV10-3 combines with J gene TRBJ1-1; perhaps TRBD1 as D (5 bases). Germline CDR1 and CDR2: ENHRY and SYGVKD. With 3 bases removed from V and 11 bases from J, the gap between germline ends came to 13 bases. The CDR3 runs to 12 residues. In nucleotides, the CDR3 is TGTGCCATCAGTGAAGGAACAGGCTCGGCTTTCTTT. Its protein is CAISEGTGSAFF.

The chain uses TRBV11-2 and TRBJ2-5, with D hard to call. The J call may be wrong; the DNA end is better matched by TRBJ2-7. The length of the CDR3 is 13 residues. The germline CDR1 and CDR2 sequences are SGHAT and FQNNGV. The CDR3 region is CASSLGPNYEQYF. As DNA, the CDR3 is TGTGCCAGCAGCTTAGGCCCAAACTACGAGCAGTACTTC.

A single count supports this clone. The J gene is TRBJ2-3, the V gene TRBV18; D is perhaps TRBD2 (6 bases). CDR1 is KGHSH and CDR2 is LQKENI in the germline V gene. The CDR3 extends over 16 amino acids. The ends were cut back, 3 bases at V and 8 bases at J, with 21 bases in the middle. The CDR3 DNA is TGTGCCAGCTCACCTCCAGACTCAGTCCAGGGAGGTACGCAGTATTTT. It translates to CASSPPDSVQGGTQYF.

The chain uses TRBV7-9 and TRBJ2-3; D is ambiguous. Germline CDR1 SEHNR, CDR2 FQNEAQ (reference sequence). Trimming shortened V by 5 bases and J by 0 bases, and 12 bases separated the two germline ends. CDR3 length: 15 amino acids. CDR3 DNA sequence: TGTGCCAGCAGCCGAAGCCCAGGAAGCACAGATACGCAGTATTTT. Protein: CASSRSPGSTDTQYF.

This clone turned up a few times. For the CDR3, the DNA is TGTGCCAGCACGAAGGGGACTGAAGCTTTCTTT. This sequence encodes CASTKGTEAFF. The gene calls are TRBV11-3 and TRBJ1-1; maybe TRBD1 (5 bases). CDR1 and CDR2 from the germline V gene are SGHNT and YENEEA. This CDR3 spans 11 amino acids. Trimming took 7 bases from V and 5 from J, leaving 8 bases between them.

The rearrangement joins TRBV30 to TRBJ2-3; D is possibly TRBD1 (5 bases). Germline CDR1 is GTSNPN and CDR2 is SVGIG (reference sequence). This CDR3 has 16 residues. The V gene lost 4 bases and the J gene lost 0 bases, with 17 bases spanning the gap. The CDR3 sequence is CAWTPRGGESTDTQYF. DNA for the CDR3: TGTGCCTGGACCCCAAGGGGCGGAGAGAGCACAGATACGCAGTATTTT.

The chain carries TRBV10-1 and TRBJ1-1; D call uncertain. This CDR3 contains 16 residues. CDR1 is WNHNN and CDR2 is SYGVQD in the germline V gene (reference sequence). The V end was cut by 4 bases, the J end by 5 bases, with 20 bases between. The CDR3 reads CASSVDGMLGATEAFF. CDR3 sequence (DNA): TGCGCCAGCAGTGTTGACGGGATGCTGGGAGCAACTGAAGCTTTCTTT.

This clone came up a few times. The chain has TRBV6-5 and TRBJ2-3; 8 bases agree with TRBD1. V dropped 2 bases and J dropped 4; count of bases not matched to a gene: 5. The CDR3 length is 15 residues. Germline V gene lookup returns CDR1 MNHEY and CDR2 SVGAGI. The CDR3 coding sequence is TGTGCCAGCAGTTACCTGGACAGGGCGGCAGATACGCAGTATTTT. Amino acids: CASSYLDRAADTQYF.

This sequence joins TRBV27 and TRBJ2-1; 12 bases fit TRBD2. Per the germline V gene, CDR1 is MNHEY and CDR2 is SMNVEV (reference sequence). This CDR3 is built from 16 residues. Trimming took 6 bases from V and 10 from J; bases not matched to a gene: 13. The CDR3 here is CASRNALAGGYWEQFF. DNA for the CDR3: TGTGCCAGCAGGAACGCTCTAGCGGGAGGGTATTGGGAGCAGTTCTTC.